The 8 T cell receptor beta chains given below trace back to one sample, sequenced in a study of blood T cells in healthy people across ages. Through a sample-barcoded 5' primer and a J-beta primer mix, a second PCR was run for roughly 6 to 11 cycles. TCRdb reprocessed the 5' RACE reads via MiXCR and lists one record per CDR3 protein. This sample has roughly 2 million distinct CDR3 sequences, with 40% to 55% found just once. The sequencing sample was made of blood. All receptors derive from a woman aged 40-49 years in good health.

This clonotype was detected a few times. The chain couples TRBV12-3 or TRBV12-4 to TRBJ2-7; 13 bases align to TRBD2. V shed 3 bases and J 5 bases; nucleotides not matched to a gene: 13. The CDR3 has 18 amino acids. The CDR3, as DNA: TGTGCCAGCAGTTTTGGATCAGCCGGGACTAGCGGGGACCACGAGCAGTACTTC. Translating gives CASSFGSAGTSGDHEQYF.

In this sample, this clonotype turned up a few times. The genes are TRBV3-1 and TRBJ2-1; D possibly corresponds to TRBD1 (5 bases). V dropped 0 bases and J dropped 2 bases, with 11 bases sitting between them. The length of the CDR3 is 16 residues. Germline V gives CDR1 LGHDT, CDR2 YNNKEL (reference sequence). CDR3 nucleotides: TGTGCCAGCAGCCAAGAGGGGCGCCCTGCCTACAATGAGCAGTTCTTC. It yields the protein CASSQEGRPAYNEQFF.

DNA of the CDR3: TGTGCCAGCAAATTAGTGGTGAACACCGGGGAGCTGTTTTTT. Protein: CASKLVVNTGELFF. The chain recombines TRBV2 with TRBJ2-2, with no clear D. This CDR3 is built from 14 residues. V gave up 7 bases and J gave up 1 base, with 10 bases separating them. The germline V gene has CDR1 SNHLY and CDR2 FYNNEI.

The chain uses TRBV7-2 and TRBJ1-2, with unresolved D. CDR1 SGHTA and CDR2 FQGNSA come from the germline V gene. The CDR3 extends over 14 amino acids. The V end was cut by 5 bases, the J end by 6 bases, with 16 bases between. Here the CDR3 DNA reads TGTGCCAGCAGCCGCGGTTACAGATTAGATGGCTACACCTTC. It translates to CASSRGYRLDGYTF.

This chain joins TRBV7-9 and TRBJ2-3; TRBD2 matches at 10 bases. Germline lookup yields CDR1 SEHNR and CDR2 FQNEAQ (reference sequence). V was clipped by 1 base and J by 2 bases; unmatched bases: 6. The CDR3 contains 17 residues. The CDR3 loop reads CASSLEASGGPTDTQYF. The CDR3 DNA reads as TGTGCCAGCAGCTTAGAGGCTAGCGGGGGCCCCACAGATACGCAGTATTTT.

V and J are TRBV19 and TRBJ2-5; 7 bases agree with TRBD1. Germline assignment: CDR1 LNHDA and CDR2 SQIVND (reference sequence). V dropped 6 bases and J dropped 3; count of bases not matched to a gene: 7. This CDR3 is built from 14 residues. CDR3 DNA sequence: TGTGCCAGTAGGGAAACAGGGGTGGAAGAGACCCAGTACTTC. It translates to CASRETGVEETQYF.

The chain carries TRBV29-1 and TRBJ1-1; unclear D gene. Trimming left V 6 bases short and J 0 bases short, with 11 bases between. This CDR3 has 13 amino acids. From germline, CDR1 is SQVTM and CDR2 ANQGSEA. The CDR3 coding sequence is TGCAGCGTGGAGACGACATTGAACACTGAAGCTTTCTTT. Its translation: CSVETTLNTEAFF.

The rearrangement uses TRBV4-1 and TRBJ1-1; possibly TRBD1 for D (5 bases). Germline V gene lookup returns CDR1 MGHRA and CDR2 YSYEKL. Trimming removed 5 bases from V and 10 bases from J, with 20 bases in between. This CDR3 contains 14 residues. CDR3 DNA sequence: TGCGCCAGCAGCTCCGGGACGGGGCTGTGGGGAGCTTTCTTT. This translates into CASSSGTGLWGAFF.